The next 5 T cell receptor beta chains were all read from a single sample in a study of T cell changes during pregnancy in multiple sclerosis. TCRdb's table, derived via immunoSEQ multiplex PCR, lists solely in-frame clones and lacks some. Altogether around 39,000 clones are present, 88% being singletons, with the ten largest covering 0.9% to 1.5%. This specimen was CD4+ T cells from peripheral blood mononuclear cells, taken before pregnancy. The source is a female donor with multiple sclerosis, enrolled in a pregnancy study.

The J gene is TRBJ2-2, the V gene TRBV6-1; TRBD1 might be the D (5 bases). The germline CDR1 and CDR2 sequences are MNHNS and SASEGT. CDR3 size: 13 residues. V was cut by 6 bases and J by 1 base, with 6 bases left in between. The CDR3 nucleotides read TGTGCCAGCAGCGGACAGAACACCGGGGAGCTGTTTTTT. Its translation: CASSGQNTGELFF.

This sequence joins TRBV5-1 and TRBJ2-6; D gene unclear. Trimming cost V 4 bases and J 0 bases, with 11 bases left between them. The CDR3 contains 16 residues. Germline V CDR1 and CDR2: SGHRS, YFSETQ. CDR3 nucleotide sequence: TGCGCCAGCAGCACTGAGACTTACTCTGGGGCCAACGTCCTGACTTTC. Translating it yields CASSTETYSGANVLTF.

This clone has just one count. The chain has TRBV9 and TRBJ1-3; D ambiguous. CDR1 and CDR2 (germline): SGDLS, YYNGEE. The CDR3 consists of 17 residues. The V gene lost 3 bases and the J gene lost 0 bases, with 16 bases spanning the gap. CDR3 residues: CASSAHGATDSGNTIYF. CDR3 coding DNA: TGTGCCAGCAGCGCCCACGGCGCAACAGACTCTGGAAACACCATATATTTT. Filled out from reference TRBV9 and TRBJ1-3, the complete variable domain reads DSGVTQTPKHLITATGQRVTLRCSPRSGDLSVYWYQQSLDQGLQFLIQYYNGEERAKGNILERFSAQQFPDLHSELNLSSLELGDSALYFCASSAHGATDSGNTIYFGEGSWLTVV.

This chain links TRBV6-5 with TRBJ2-7, with D perhaps matching TRBD2 (6 bases). Germline V gene data show CDR1 as MNHEY and CDR2 as SVGAGI. CDR3 length equals 14 residues. With 2 bases removed from V and 1 base from J, the gap between germline ends came to 9 bases. CDR3 sequence reads: CASSYGGKSYEQYF. The CDR3 nucleotides are TGTGCCAGCAGTTACGGGGGGAAATCCTACGAGCAGTACTTC.

This clone is a singleton in its sample. The DNA of the CDR3 is TGCGCCAGCAGCTCCCTAGCGGGTACCCAAGAGACCCAGTACTTC. This sequence encodes CASSSLAGTQETQYF. The V and J genes are TRBV5-1 and TRBJ2-5, with 8 positions matching TRBD2. V was clipped by 3 bases and J by 1 base; unmatched bases: 5. Germline V gene data show CDR1 as SGHRS and CDR2 as YFSETQ. The CDR3 is 15 residues long.